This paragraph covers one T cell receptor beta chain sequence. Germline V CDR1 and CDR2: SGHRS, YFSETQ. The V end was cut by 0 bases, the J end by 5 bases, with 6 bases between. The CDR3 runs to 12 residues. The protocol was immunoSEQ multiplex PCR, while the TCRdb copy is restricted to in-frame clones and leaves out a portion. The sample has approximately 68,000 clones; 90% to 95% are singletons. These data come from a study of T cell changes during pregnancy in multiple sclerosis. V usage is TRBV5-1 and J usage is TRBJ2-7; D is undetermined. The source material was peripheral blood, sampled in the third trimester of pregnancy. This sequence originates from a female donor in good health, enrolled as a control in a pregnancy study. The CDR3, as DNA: TGCGCCAGCAGCTTGGACATCCACGAGCAGTACTTC. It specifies CASSLDIHEQYF.